These 6 T cell receptor beta chains originate from one sample sequenced in a study of T cells in Graves' hyperthyroidism and ophthalmopathy. What was amplified from RNA transcripts were TCR beta CDR3 regions. A first-round RT-PCR of the TCR CDR3 used the HTBI primer set. TCRdb analysed the multiplex PCR reads with MiXCR anew, one entry per CDR3 protein. The sample lists over 400,000 distinct CDR3 sequences; roughly 14% were seen once. Sequencing input: blood. These receptors were obtained from a man younger than 35 with Graves' ophthalmopathy.

A few counts support this clonotype. This rearrangement joins TRBV19 to TRBJ1-1, with D tentatively TRBD1 (5 bases). Per the germline V gene, CDR1 is LNHDA and CDR2 is SQIVND (reference sequence). V lost 7 bases, J lost 0 bases, and 18 bases lay in between. CDR3 length: 16 amino acids. CDR3 loop: CASTPGGGTLNTEAFF. The DNA for the CDR3 is TGTGCCAGTACCCCGGGCGGGGGGACCCTGAACACTGAAGCTTTCTTT.

The sample holds many counts of this clonotype. This chain joins TRBV2 and TRBJ2-7, with TRBD1 matching 8 bases. Germline CDR1 is SNHLY and CDR2 is FYNNEI. This CDR3 comprises 15 residues. The junction had 8 bases not matched to a gene; V was cut back by 2 bases and J by 5 bases. CDR3 nucleotides: TGTGCCAGCAGTGAATTCGGGACAGGTACGAACGAGCAGTACTTC. This sequence encodes CASSEFGTGTNEQYF.

This clonotype has at least ten counts. V gene TRBV20-1 combines with J gene TRBJ2-7; D is possibly TRBD1 (6 bases). V was shortened by 0 bases and J by 6 bases, with 18 bases between the two germline ends. CDR3 size: 15 residues. Germline V lookup: CDR1 DFQATT, CDR2 SNEGSKA (reference sequence). The CDR3: CSARDFEGHSSEQYF. CDR3 in DNA: TGCAGTGCTAGAGATTTTGAGGGACATTCAAGCGAGCAGTACTTC.

This clonotype has a count of ten or more. The V gene is TRBV3-1, the J gene TRBJ1-2; D might be TRBD1 (6 bases). The CDR3 covers 15 residues. V lost 0 bases, J lost 7 bases, and 15 bases lay in between. Germline V gene sequence: CDR1 LGHDT, CDR2 YNNKEL (reference sequence). For the CDR3, the DNA is TGTGCCAGCAGCCAAGAAGCGGGGGCTAGGTCTGGCTACACCTTC. Its protein product is CASSQEAGARSGYTF.

This clonotype was observed many times. The CDR3 sequence is CAISEDRGLSYEQYF. The CDR3 nucleotides read TGTGCCATCAGTGAGGACAGGGGCCTTTCCTACGAGCAGTACTTC. The chain carries TRBV10-3 and TRBJ2-7; 8 nucleotides align to TRBD1. Germline CDR1 reads ENHRY; CDR2 reads SYGVKD. The CDR3 covers 15 residues. The trim removed 2 bases at V and 1 base at J, leaving 4 bases unmatched.

Details on this clonotype: One end of the junction varies from germline; a read error may be responsible. This chain uses TRBV7-3 with TRBJ2-5; D is unresolved. Per germline, CDR1 SGHTA and CDR2 FQGTGA. This CDR3 spans 13 amino acids. The CDR3 region is CASRMGFQETQYF. The CDR3 DNA reads as TGCGCCAGCCGAATGGGGTTCCAAGAGACCCAGTACTTC. Supplemented by reference TRBV7-3 and TRBJ2-5, the full variable domain reads GAGVSQTPSNKVTEKGKYVELRCDPISGHTALYWYRQSLGQGPEFLIYFQGTGAADDSGLPNDRFFAVRPEGSVSTLKIQRTERGDSAVYLCASRMGFQETQYFGPGTRLLVL.